These 19 T cell receptor beta chains originate from one sample sequenced in a study of T-cell memory formation after mild COVID-19. MiXCR, applied by TCRdb to the 5' RACE reads, yields one record per CDR3 protein. Seen here are roughly 89,000 distinct CDR3 sequences, over 12% observed once, and the top ten hold about two fifths. The source material was PBMCs or a T cell subset sorted from them (not recorded which). These receptors all come from a man aged 18-30 years who had mild COVID-19 (a few samples of this study predate the infection). Cell type and time point are not known.

The sample holds a few counts of this clonotype. The V call is TRBV7-2, the J call TRBJ2-1, with 11 bases that match TRBD2. Germline V gene sequence: CDR1 SGHTA, CDR2 FQGNSA. The CDR3 consists of 13 residues. V lost 8 bases, J lost 9 bases, and 6 bases stayed unmatched. The CDR3 here is CASGTSGGFEQFF. Written as DNA, the CDR3 is TGTGCCAGCGGTACTAGCGGGGGATTTGAGCAGTTCTTC.

This clonotype was picked up a small number of times. The chain combines TRBV7-9 with TRBJ1-2, with D unclear. Between the trimmed V and J ends, which lost 5 bases and 2 bases, there was a span of 9 bases. The germline gives CDR1 SEHNR, CDR2 FQNEAQ (reference sequence). The CDR3 is made up of 13 amino acids. The CDR3 here is CASSTERNYGYTF. The CDR3 DNA reads as TGTGCCAGCAGCACCGAGAGAAACTATGGCTACACCTTC.

Only a few counts were recorded for this clonotype. V usage is TRBV11-2 and J usage is TRBJ2-1, with 11 bases that match TRBD2. This CDR3 has 15 amino acids. Trimming removed 5 bases from V and 2 bases from J; junction bases left unmatched: 2. Germline V CDR1 and CDR2: SGHAT, FQNNGV. The CDR3 is CASSISGGAYNEQFF. CDR3 bases: TGTGCCAGCAGCATTAGCGGGGGGGCCTACAATGAGCAGTTCTTC.

The V and J genes are TRBV7-2 and TRBJ2-7, with 7 bases lining up with TRBD2. Trimming took 0 bases from V and 2 from J; bases not matched to a gene: 4. The CDR3 runs 15 residues. Germline V lookup: CDR1 SGHTA, CDR2 FQGNSA. CDR3 coding DNA: TGTGCCAGCAGCTTAGCGGCTAGCGGCACCTACGAGCAGTACTTC. Translating gives CASSLAASGTYEQYF.

The V and J genes are TRBV18 and TRBJ2-7, with 8 bases identical to TRBD1. CDR1 KGHSH and CDR2 LQKENI come from the germline V gene. Trimming took 0 bases from V and 7 from J; bases not matched to a gene: 11. The length of the CDR3 is 16 residues. Here the CDR3 DNA reads TGTGCCAGCTCACCACCGCAGGGGGCAAGGGGTATAGAGCAGTACGTC. Translated, it gives CASSPPQGARGIEQYV.

This clonotype turned up a few times. The CDR3 nucleotides are TGCAGTGCCCACCTGACTAGCACAGATACGCAGTATTTT. This encodes CSAHLTSTDTQYF. The V gene is TRBV20-1, the J gene TRBJ2-3; D unclear. V shed 6 bases and J shed 0 bases, with 10 bases lying between them. Germline V gene sequence: CDR1 DFQATT, CDR2 SNEGSKA (reference sequence). The CDR3 runs to 13 residues.

In this sample, this clonotype turned up many times. The CDR3 is CASGPGDTQYF. The DNA of the CDR3 is TGTGCCAGCGGCCCCGGAGATACGCAGTATTTT. This rearrangement joins TRBV6-2 or TRBV6-3 to TRBJ2-3; D unresolved. Trimming stripped 8 bases from V and 5 bases from J, with 8 bases between. The V gene's germline CDR1 is MNHEY and CDR2 SVGEGT. This CDR3 is built from 11 residues.

A few counts support this clonotype. The chain carries TRBV6-5 and TRBJ1-2; weak D call: TRBD1 (6 bases). The germline V and J ends were trimmed by 7 bases and 6 bases, with 21 bases remaining between them. Germline CDR1 MNHEY, CDR2 SVGAGI. The CDR3 extends over 15 amino acids. CDR3 amino acids: CASKIRGKWGDGYTF. The DNA of the CDR3 is TGTGCCAGCAAAATAAGGGGGAAATGGGGAGATGGCTACACCTTC.

The rearrangement uses TRBV9 and TRBJ2-1; 9 nucleotides match TRBD1. Germline V gene lookup returns CDR1 SGDLS and CDR2 YYNGEE. The CDR3 runs to 17 residues. V lost 3 bases to trimming and J lost 5 bases; unmatched junction nucleotides: 12. The CDR3 protein is CASSANALGTGNNEQFF. The CDR3 nucleotides read TGTGCCAGCAGCGCCAACGCTTTAGGGACAGGGAACAATGAGCAGTTCTTC.

This clonotype has only one observation. This sequence joins TRBV19 and TRBJ2-1; D might be TRBD2 (5 bases). V was pared by 3 bases and J by 1 base, with 16 bases between. CDR1 is LNHDA and CDR2 is SQIVND in the germline V gene (reference sequence). This CDR3 contains 17 residues. The CDR3 region has the DNA TGTGCCAGTAGTATCGGAGAGGTAGCGAGGTCCTACAATGAGCAGTTCTTC. Translation: CASSIGEVARSYNEQFF.

The chain carries TRBV6-2 or TRBV6-3 and TRBJ2-7; no clear D. This CDR3 is built from 12 residues. Trimming left V 2 bases short and J 3 bases short, with 5 bases between. Germline V gene data show CDR1 as MNHEY and CDR2 as SVGEGT. DNA for the CDR3: TGTGCCAGCAGTTACCCCGACTACGAGCAGTACTTC. It codes for CASSYPDYEQYF.

As regards this clonotype: One end of the junction is discordant with germline, which a read error may explain. CDR3 in amino acids: CASSFLNQPKHF. CDR3 sequence (DNA): TGTGCCAGCAGTTTCCTAAATCAGCCCAAGCATTTT. The chain couples TRBV27 to TRBJ1-5; D not certain. There are 12 residues in the CDR3. Germline CDR1 MNHEY, CDR2 SMNVEV (reference sequence).

This clonotype has only a few counts. The chain employs TRBV5-1 and TRBJ1-1; weak D call: TRBD1 (5 bases). CDR1 is SGHRS and CDR2 is YFSETQ in the germline V gene. Trimming left V 4 bases short and J 7 bases short, with 20 bases between. This CDR3 comprises 15 residues. The CDR3 sequence: CASSPWGSPPDEAFF. The CDR3 DNA sequence: TGCGCCAGCAGCCCCTGGGGCTCACCGCCGGATGAAGCTTTCTTT. Drawing the rest from reference TRBV5-1 and TRBJ1-1, the complete variable domain is KAGVTQTPRYLIKTRGQQVTLSCSPISGHRSVSWYQQTPGQGLQFLFEYFSETQRNKGNFPGRFSGRQFSNSRSEMNVSTLELGDSALYLCASSPWGSPPDEAFFGQGTRLTVV.

The rearrangement links TRBV6-5 to TRBJ1-5; TRBD1 matches 8 bases. Germline CDR1 MNHEY, CDR2 SVGAGI. Losses at the gene ends were 0 bases for V and 7 bases for J; bases not matched to a gene: 2. The CDR3 is 14 residues long. The CDR3 sequence: CASSYSTGGQPQHF. CDR3 nucleotide sequence: TGTGCCAGCAGTTACTCAACAGGGGGGCAGCCCCAGCATTTT.

This rearrangement joins TRBV2 to TRBJ1-3; D is unclear. The CDR3 length is 14 residues. V was shortened by 8 bases and J by 4 bases, with 15 bases between the two germline ends. CDR1 is SNHLY and CDR2 is FYNNEI in the germline V gene. CDR3 DNA sequence: TGTGCCAGCGTCCATTACGGCTCGGGAAACACCATATATTTT. Amino acids: CASVHYGSGNTIYF.

The CDR3: CSAGPRGYQETQYF. CDR3 DNA sequence: TGCAGTGCTGGGCCCCGGGGTTACCAAGAGACCCAGTACTTC. The V gene is TRBV20-1, the J gene TRBJ2-5, with D perhaps TRBD2 (5 bases). The germline V gene encodes CDR1 DFQATT and CDR2 SNEGSKA (reference sequence). The CDR3 has 14 amino acids. V was clipped by 5 bases and J by 0 bases, with 13 bases between them.

A few counts support this clonotype. The J gene is TRBJ2-1, the V gene TRBV24-1; D possibly matches TRBD1 or TRBD2 (5 bases each). The V gene lost 1 base and the J gene lost 9 bases, with 15 bases spanning the gap. The CDR3 contains 15 residues. Germline CDR1 KGHDR, CDR2 SFDVKD. The DNA of the CDR3 is TGTGCCACCAGTGATTTTATCCGGGATGGGGGTGAGCAGTTCTTC. It codes for CATSDFIRDGGEQFF.

This chain uses TRBV27 with TRBJ2-7; 10 positions match TRBD1. The CDR3 has 14 residues. J gave up 0 bases and V 6 bases, and 2 bases lay outside the gene matches. Germline values: CDR1 MNHEY, CDR2 SMNVEV (reference sequence). The CDR3 protein is CASSWTGGSYEQYF. The CDR3 DNA is TGTGCCAGCAGCTGGACAGGGGGCTCCTACGAGCAGTACTTC.

This clonotype was detected ten times or more. The rearrangement joins TRBV28 to TRBJ2-3; D gene unclear. V lost 6 bases to trimming and J lost 0 bases, with 13 bases between them. The CDR3 covers 15 residues. In germline, CDR1 is MDHEN, CDR2 SYDVKM. CDR3 coding DNA: TGTGCCAGCAGGGCTTCAGGACGAAGCACAGATACGCAGTATTTT. Encoded protein: CASRASGRSTDTQYF.